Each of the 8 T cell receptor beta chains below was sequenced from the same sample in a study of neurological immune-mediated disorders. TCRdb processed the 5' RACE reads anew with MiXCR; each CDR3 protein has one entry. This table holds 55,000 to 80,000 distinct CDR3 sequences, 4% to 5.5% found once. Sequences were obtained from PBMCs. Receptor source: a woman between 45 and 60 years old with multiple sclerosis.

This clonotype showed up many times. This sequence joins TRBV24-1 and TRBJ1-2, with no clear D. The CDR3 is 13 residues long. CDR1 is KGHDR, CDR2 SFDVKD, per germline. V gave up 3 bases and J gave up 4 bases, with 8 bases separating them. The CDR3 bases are TGTGCCACCAGTGATGGTTCGGGCTATGGCTACACCTTC. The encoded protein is CATSDGSGYGYTF.

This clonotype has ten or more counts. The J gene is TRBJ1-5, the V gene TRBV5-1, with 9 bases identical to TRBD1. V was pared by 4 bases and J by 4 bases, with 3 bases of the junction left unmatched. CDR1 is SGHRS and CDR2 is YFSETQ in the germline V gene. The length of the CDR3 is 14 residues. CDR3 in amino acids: CASSPGQGNQPQHF. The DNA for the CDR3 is TGCGCCAGCAGCCCGGGACAGGGTAATCAGCCCCAGCATTTT. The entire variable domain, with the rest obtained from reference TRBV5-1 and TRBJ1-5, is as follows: KAGVTQTPRYLIKTRGQQVTLSCSPISGHRSVSWYQQTPGQGLQFLFEYFSETQRNKGNFPGRFSGRQFSNSRSEMNVSTLELGDSALYLCASSPGQGNQPQHFGDGTRLSIL.

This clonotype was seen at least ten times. CDR3 nucleotide sequence: TGTGCCAGCGGAGTTGGGACAGGGTACGACAATGAGCAGTTCTTC. This gives the protein CASGVGTGYDNEQFF. The chain links TRBV7-2 to TRBJ2-1; 9 positions match TRBD1. This CDR3 is built from 15 residues. The V gene end was trimmed by 8 bases and the J gene end by 5 bases; junction bases not matched to a gene: 10. The germline gives CDR1 SGHTA, CDR2 FQGNSA.

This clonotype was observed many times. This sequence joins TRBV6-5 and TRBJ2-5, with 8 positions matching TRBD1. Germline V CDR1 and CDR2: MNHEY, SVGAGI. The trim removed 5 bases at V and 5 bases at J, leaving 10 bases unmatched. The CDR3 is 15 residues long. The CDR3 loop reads CASSLLGTGAETQYF. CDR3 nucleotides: TGTGCCAGCAGTCTTCTGGGGACAGGCGCGGAGACCCAGTACTTC.

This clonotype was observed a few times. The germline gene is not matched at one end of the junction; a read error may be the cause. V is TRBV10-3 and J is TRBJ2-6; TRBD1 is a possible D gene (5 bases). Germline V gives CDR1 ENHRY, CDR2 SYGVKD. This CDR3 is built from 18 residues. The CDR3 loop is CAISESRGTASGAKVLTF. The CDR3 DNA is TGTGCCATCAGTGAGTCGAGAGGTACGGCCTCTGGGGCCAAAGTCCTGACTTTC.

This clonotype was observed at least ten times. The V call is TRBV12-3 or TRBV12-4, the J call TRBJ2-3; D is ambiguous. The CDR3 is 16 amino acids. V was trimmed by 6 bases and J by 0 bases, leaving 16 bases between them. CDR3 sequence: CASSPLAASSTDTQYF. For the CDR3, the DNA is TGTGCCAGCAGCCCCCTGGCCGCTTCTAGCACAGATACGCAGTATTTT.

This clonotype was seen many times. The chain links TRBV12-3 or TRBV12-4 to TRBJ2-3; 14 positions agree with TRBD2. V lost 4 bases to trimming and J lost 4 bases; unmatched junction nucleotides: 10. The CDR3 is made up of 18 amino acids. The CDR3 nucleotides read TGTGCCAGCAGTTCCCATCGGACTAGCGGGGGGCGGGCAGATACGCAGTATTTT. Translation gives CASSSHRTSGGRADTQYF.

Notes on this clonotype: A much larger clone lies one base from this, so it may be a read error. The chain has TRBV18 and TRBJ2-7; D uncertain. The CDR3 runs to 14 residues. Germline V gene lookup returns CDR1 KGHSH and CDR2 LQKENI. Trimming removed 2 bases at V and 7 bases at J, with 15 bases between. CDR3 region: CASSPDSGIQEQYF. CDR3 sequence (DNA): TGTGCCAGCTCACCAGACTCGGGTATCCAAGAGCAGTACTTC.